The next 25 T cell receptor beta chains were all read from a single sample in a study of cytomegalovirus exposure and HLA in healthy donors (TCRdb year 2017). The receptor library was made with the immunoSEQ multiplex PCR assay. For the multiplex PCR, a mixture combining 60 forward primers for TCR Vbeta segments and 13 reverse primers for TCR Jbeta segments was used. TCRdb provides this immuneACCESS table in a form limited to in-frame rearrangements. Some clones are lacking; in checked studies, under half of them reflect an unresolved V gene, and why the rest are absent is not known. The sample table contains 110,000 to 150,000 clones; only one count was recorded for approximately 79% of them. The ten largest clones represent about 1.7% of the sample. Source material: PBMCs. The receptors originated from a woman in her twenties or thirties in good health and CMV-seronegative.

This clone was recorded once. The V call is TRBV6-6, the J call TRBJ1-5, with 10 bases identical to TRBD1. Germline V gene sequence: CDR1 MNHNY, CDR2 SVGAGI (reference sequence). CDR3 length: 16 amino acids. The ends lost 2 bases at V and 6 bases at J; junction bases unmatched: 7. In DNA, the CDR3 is TGTGCCAGCAGTTACCCCAGGGGACAGGGGTCTCAGCCCCAGCATTTT. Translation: CASSYPRGQGSQPQHF.

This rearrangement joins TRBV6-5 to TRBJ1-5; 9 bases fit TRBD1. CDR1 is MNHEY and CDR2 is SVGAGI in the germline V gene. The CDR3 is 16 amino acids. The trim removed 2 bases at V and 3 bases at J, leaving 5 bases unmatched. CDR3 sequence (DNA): TGTGCCAGCAGTTACGCCCCACAGGGGGCCAATCAGCCCCAGCATTTT. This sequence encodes CASSYAPQGANQPQHF.

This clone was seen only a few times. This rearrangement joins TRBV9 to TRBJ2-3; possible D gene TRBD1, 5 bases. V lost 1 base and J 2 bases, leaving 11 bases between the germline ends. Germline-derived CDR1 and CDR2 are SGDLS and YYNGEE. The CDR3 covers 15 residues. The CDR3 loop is CASSVRGADTDTQYF. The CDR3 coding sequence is TGTGCCAGCAGCGTAAGGGGCGCAGACACAGATACGCAGTATTTT. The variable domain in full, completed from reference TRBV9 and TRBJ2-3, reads DSGVTQTPKHLITATGQRVTLRCSPRSGDLSVYWYQQSLDQGLQFLIQYYNGEERAKGNILERFSAQQFPDLHSELNLSSLELGDSALYFCASSVRGADTDTQYFGPGTRLTVL.

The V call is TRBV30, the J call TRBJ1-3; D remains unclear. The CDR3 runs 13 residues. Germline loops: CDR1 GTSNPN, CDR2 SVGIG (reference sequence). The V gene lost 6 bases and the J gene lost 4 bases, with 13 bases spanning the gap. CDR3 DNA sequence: TGTGCCTGCCCCCCGGTAAACGGAAACACCATATATTTT. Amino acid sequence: CACPPVNGNTIYF.

CDR3 nucleotides: TGCAGCGTTGGGGGCGTGGGGGGAGTGTGGCAAGAGACCCAGTACTTC. This sequence encodes CSVGGVGGVWQETQYF. The J gene is TRBJ2-5, the V gene TRBV29-1, with D possibly being TRBD2 (6 bases). V dropped 4 bases and J dropped 2 bases, with 20 bases sitting between them. Germline V gene lookup returns CDR1 SQVTM and CDR2 ANQGSEA. The CDR3 length is 16 residues.

As DNA, the CDR3 is TGTGCCAGCATTAAGGGCGGGGGGCCTATAGATACGCAGTATTTT. This codes for CASIKGGGPIDTQYF. The chain combines TRBV5-4 with TRBJ2-3; 8 bases fit TRBD2. The CDR3 has 15 residues. Germline V gene sequence: CDR1 SGHNT, CDR2 YYREEE (reference sequence). After removal of 6 bases from V and 5 bases from J, the junction contained 11 bases not matched to a gene.

The CDR3 sequence is CASSAGGTGYHEQYF. The CDR3 bases are TGTGCCAGCAGTGCGGGGGGGACAGGGTACCACGAGCAGTACTTC. The rearrangement links TRBV25-1 to TRBJ2-7; TRBD1 is a possible D gene (9 bases). CDR1 is MGHDK and CDR2 is SYGVNS in the germline V gene. The V and J ends lost 4 bases and 5 bases respectively, with 18 bases between them. This CDR3 spans 15 amino acids.

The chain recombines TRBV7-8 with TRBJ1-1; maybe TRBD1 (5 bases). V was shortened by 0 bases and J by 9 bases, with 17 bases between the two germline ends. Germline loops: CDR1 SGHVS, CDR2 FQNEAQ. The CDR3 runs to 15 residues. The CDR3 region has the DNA TGTGCCAGCAGCTTAGCAGTCGACAGAATATTCAAAGCTTTCTTT. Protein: CASSLAVDRIFKAFF.

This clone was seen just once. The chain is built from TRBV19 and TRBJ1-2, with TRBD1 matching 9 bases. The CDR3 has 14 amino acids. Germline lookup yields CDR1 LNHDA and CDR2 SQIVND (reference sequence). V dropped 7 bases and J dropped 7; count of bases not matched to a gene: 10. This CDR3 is CASTEQGAVSGYTF. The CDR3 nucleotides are TGTGCCAGTACCGAACAGGGGGCTGTGAGTGGCTACACCTTC.

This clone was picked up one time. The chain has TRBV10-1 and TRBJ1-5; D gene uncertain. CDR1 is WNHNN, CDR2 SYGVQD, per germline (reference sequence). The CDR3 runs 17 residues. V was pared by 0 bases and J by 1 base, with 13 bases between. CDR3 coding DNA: TGCGCCAGCAGTGAGTCGATTCTGTTACGGAGCAATCAGCCCCAGCATTTT. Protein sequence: CASSESILLRSNQPQHF.

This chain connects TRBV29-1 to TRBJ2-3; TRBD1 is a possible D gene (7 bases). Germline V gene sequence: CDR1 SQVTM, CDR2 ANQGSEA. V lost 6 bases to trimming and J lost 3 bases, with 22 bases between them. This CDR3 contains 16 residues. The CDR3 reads CSVPVSRGAGTDTQYF. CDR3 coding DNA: TGCAGCGTCCCGGTGAGCAGGGGGGCCGGGACAGATACGCAGTATTTT.

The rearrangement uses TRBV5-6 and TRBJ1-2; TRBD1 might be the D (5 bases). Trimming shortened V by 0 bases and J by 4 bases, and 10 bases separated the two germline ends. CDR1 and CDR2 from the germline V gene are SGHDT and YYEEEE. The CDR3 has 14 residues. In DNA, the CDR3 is TGTGCCAGCAGCTTGGATGGAGGGGTCTATGGCTACACCTTC. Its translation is CASSLDGGVYGYTF.

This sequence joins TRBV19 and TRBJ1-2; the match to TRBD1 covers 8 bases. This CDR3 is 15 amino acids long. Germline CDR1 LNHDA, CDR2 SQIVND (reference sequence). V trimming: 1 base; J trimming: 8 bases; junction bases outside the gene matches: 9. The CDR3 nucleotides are TGTGCCAGTAGTATAGTGGCAGGGGGCGCAGGCGGCTACACCTTC. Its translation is CASSIVAGGAGGYTF.

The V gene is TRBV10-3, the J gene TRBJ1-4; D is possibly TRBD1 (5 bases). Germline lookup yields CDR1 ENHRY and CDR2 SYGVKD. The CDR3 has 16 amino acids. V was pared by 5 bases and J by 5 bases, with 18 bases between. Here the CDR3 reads CAISKGRDSPNEKLFF. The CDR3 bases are TGTGCCATCAGTAAAGGGAGGGACTCGCCAAATGAAAAACTGTTTTTT.

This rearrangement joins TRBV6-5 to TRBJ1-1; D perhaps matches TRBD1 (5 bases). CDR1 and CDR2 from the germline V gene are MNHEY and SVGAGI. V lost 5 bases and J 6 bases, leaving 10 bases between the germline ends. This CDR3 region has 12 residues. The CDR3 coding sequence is TGTGCCAGCAGTAAAGGACAATCTGAAGCTTTCTTT. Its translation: CASSKGQSEAFF.

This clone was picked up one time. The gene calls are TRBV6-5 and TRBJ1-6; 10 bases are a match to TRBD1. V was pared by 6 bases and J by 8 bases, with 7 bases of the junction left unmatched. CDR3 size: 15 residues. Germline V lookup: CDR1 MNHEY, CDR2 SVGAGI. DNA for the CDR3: TGTGCCAGCAGCCATGACAGGGGGCTGGATTCACCCCTCCACTTT. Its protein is CASSHDRGLDSPLHF.

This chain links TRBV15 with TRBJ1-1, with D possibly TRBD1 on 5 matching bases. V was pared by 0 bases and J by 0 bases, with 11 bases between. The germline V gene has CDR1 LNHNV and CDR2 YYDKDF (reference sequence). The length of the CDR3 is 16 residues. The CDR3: CATSRDGQGMNTEAFF. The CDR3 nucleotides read TGTGCCACCAGCAGAGATGGGCAGGGAATGAACACTGAAGCTTTCTTT.

CDR3: CASSPQGQGIGETQYF. The DNA of the CDR3 is TGTGCCAGCAGCCCCCAGGGGCAGGGTATAGGAGAGACCCAGTACTTC. The chain joins TRBV7-2 to TRBJ2-5, with D possibly matching TRBD1 (6 bases). Per the germline V gene, CDR1 is SGHTA and CDR2 is FQGNSA. Trimming stripped 5 bases from V and 4 bases from J, with 20 bases between. This CDR3 contains 16 residues.

The CDR3 here is CASSSDSGGGYGYTF. The DNA for the CDR3 is TGCGCCAGCAGTTCCGACAGTGGCGGGGGCTATGGCTACACCTTC. The chain has TRBV5-1 and TRBJ1-2, with a possible D match to TRBD1 (5 bases). V dropped 5 bases and J dropped 4 bases, with 18 bases sitting between them. This CDR3 is 15 amino acids long. Germline CDR1 and CDR2: SGHRS and YFSETQ.

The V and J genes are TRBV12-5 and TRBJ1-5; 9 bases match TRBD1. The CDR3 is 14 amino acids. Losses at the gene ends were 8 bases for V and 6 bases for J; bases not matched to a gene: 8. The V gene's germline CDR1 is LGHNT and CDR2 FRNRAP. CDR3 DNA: TGTGCTAGTTGCACCGGGACAGGGACTCAGCCCCAGCATTTT. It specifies CASCTGTGTQPQHF.

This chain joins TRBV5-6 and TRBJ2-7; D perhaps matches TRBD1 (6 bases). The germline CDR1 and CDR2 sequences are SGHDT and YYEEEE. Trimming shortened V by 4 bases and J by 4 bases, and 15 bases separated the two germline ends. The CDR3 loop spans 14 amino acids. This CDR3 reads CASSLQGRAYEQYF. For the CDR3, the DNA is TGTGCCAGCAGCCTACAGGGTCGGGCGTACGAGCAGTACTTC.

CDR3 DNA sequence: TGTGCCAGCGCCATCCAGATGTCCTACGAGCAGTACTTC. Amino acids: CASAIQMSYEQYF. J is TRBJ2-7 and V is TRBV27; D is unclear. Germline values: CDR1 MNHEY, CDR2 SMNVEV (reference sequence). V lost 8 bases and J 1 base, leaving 12 bases between the germline ends. CDR3 size: 13 residues.

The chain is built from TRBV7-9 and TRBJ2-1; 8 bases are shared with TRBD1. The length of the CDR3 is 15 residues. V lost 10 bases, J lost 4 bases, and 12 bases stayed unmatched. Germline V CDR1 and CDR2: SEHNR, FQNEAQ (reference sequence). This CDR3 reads CANSPGTGTYNEQFF. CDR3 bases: TGTGCCAACAGTCCTGGGACAGGAACGTACAATGAGCAGTTCTTC. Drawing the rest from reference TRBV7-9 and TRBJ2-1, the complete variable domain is DTGVSQNPRHKITKRGQNVTFRCDPISEHNRLYWYRQTLGQGPEFLTYFQNEAQLEKSRLLSDRFSAERPKGSFSTLEIQRTEQGDSAMYLCANSPGTGTYNEQFFGPGTRLTVL.

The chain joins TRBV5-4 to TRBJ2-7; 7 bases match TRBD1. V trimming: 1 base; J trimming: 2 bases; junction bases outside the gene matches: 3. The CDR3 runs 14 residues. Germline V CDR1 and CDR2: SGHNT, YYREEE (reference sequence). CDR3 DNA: TGTGCCAGCAGCTTGAGGCAGGGGGCCTACGAGCAGTACTTC. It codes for CASSLRQGAYEQYF.

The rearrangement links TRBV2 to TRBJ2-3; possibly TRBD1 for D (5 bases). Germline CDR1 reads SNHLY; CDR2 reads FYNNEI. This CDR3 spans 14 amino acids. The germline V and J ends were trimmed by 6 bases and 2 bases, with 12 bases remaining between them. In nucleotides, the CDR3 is TGTGCCAGCAGGGACACCTACCTCACAGATACGCAGTATTTT. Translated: CASRDTYLTDTQYF.